The 21 T cell receptor beta chains in this list originate from one sample, sequenced in a study of radiation and T cells in renal cell carcinoma (dated by TCRdb to 2018 to 2020). This specimen's time point label, interpreted: baseline pretreatment blood. The treatment or condition label here, explained by the study, means: 15 Gy SBRT to primary tumor, nephrectomy 4 weeks later. Libraries were made using the immunoSEQ multiplex PCR assay. TCRdb's version of the immuneACCESS table is confined to in-frame rearrangements and falls short of the full clone set. An unresolved V gene accounts for under half of the shortfall where checked; the remainder is of unknown origin. In all, the sample holds 110,000 to 150,000 clones, and 70% to 90% of those were seen once. About 12% of the sample belongs to the ten largest clones. The sequences come from blood, collected from a patient whose treatment included radiotherapy and nephrectomy. These receptor sequences come from a woman aged 50 to 60 with renal cell carcinoma.

This sequence joins TRBV6-5 and TRBJ1-2; no reliable D call. Germline V lookup: CDR1 MNHEY, CDR2 SVGAGI. The CDR3 length is 13 residues. Deletions cut 4 bases from V and 4 bases from J, with 10 bases between. The CDR3 sequence is CASSSGRSYGYTF. Written as DNA, the CDR3 is TGTGCCAGCAGTTCCGGACGCTCCTATGGCTACACCTTC.

This rearrangement joins TRBV5-6 to TRBJ2-6; 10 bases align to TRBD1. The ends lost 2 bases at V and 5 bases at J; junction bases unmatched: 7. The CDR3 is 17 amino acids. Germline V gene lookup returns CDR1 SGHDT and CDR2 YYEEEE. The CDR3 spells CASSFRQGATRANVLTF. Here the CDR3 DNA reads TGTGCCAGCAGCTTCAGACAGGGGGCGACGAGGGCCAACGTCCTGACTTTC.

The chain uses TRBV2 and TRBJ1-2, with D maybe TRBD1 (5 bases). This CDR3 comprises 14 residues. Trimming shortened V by 4 bases and J by 1 base, and 10 bases separated the two germline ends. The V gene's germline CDR1 is SNHLY and CDR2 FYNNEI. CDR3 region: CASSAGRDNYGYTF. In DNA, the CDR3 is TGTGCCAGCAGTGCGGGCAGGGATAACTATGGCTACACCTTC.

Only one count was recorded for this clone. This chain links TRBV29-1 with TRBJ1-4, with 7 bases that match TRBD1. V lost 7 bases and J lost 7; bases outside the gene matches: 12. The CDR3 covers 14 residues. The germline V gene has CDR1 SQVTM and CDR2 ANQGSEA. CDR3 nucleotides: TGCAGCGCCACCGCGACAGGGATGGTTGAAAAACTGTTTTTT. Amino acid sequence: CSATATGMVEKLFF.

The V and J genes are TRBV7-9 and TRBJ2-4; D is possibly TRBD2 (6 bases). V lost 2 bases and J lost 8, with 13 bases in between. The CDR3 length is 14 residues. Germline loops: CDR1 SEHNR, CDR2 FQNEAQ (reference sequence). CDR3: CASSLRSPGDIQYF. CDR3 DNA: TGTGCCAGCAGCTTAAGGTCCCCGGGGGACATTCAGTACTTC. Full variable domain (remainder filled in from reference TRBV7-9 and TRBJ2-4): DTGVSQNPRHKITKRGQNVTFRCDPISEHNRLYWYRQTLGQGPEFLTYFQNEAQLEKSRLLSDRFSAERPKGSFSTLEIQRTEQGDSAMYLCASSLRSPGDIQYFGAGTRLSVL.

V gene TRBV19 combines with J gene TRBJ1-1, with TRBD1 matching 9 bases. Germline CDR1 LNHDA, CDR2 SQIVND (reference sequence). CDR3 length equals 15 residues. J gave up 6 bases and V 1 base, and 6 bases lay outside the gene matches. DNA for the CDR3: TGTGCCAGTAGTATAGTCGCGACAGGGGGAGCTGAAGCTTTCTTT. Encoded protein: CASSIVATGGAEAFF.

V and J are TRBV2 and TRBJ1-5; a possible D gene is TRBD1 (6 bases). This CDR3 is built from 13 residues. From germline, CDR1 is SNHLY and CDR2 FYNNEI. Deletions cut 5 bases from V and 4 bases from J, with 9 bases between. The CDR3 region is CASSKTGNQPQHF. CDR3 in DNA: TGTGCCAGCAGTAAGACAGGTAATCAGCCCCAGCATTTT.

V gene TRBV19 combines with J gene TRBJ2-2; tentative D call: TRBD2 (7 bases). V was shortened by 3 bases and J by 4 bases, with 15 bases between the two germline ends. The germline CDR1 and CDR2 sequences are LNHDA and SQIVND (reference sequence). The CDR3 extends over 16 amino acids. The CDR3 loop reads CASSIRRGGLTGELFF. In DNA, the CDR3 is TGTGCCAGTAGTATTAGGAGGGGGGGCCTCACCGGGGAGCTGTTTTTT.

The V and J genes are TRBV7-6 and TRBJ1-2; D remains unclear. This CDR3 has 13 residues. Germline CDR1 is SGHVS and CDR2 is FNYEAQ. The ends were cut back, 5 bases at V and 2 bases at J, with 9 bases in the middle. The CDR3 region has the DNA TGTGCCAGCAGCCCCGGGAGCAACTATGGCTACACCTTC. This gives the protein CASSPGSNYGYTF.

The genes are TRBV5-6 and TRBJ1-2; D possibly corresponds to TRBD1 (5 bases). The length of the CDR3 is 15 residues. Deletions cut 3 bases from V and 6 bases from J, with 18 bases between. Per the germline V gene, CDR1 is SGHDT and CDR2 is YYEEEE. The CDR3 DNA reads TGTGCCAGCAGCTGGGTCGGGACCGGTTTAAATGGCTACACCTTC. Translation gives CASSWVGTGLNGYTF.

The genes are TRBV7-9 and TRBJ1-5; D gene uncertain. V dropped 1 base and J dropped 6 bases, with 4 bases sitting between them. Looked up from germline, CDR1 is SEHNR and CDR2 is FQNEAQ (reference sequence). The length of the CDR3 is 12 residues. Here the CDR3 DNA reads TGTGCCAGCAGCTTAGAGGGTCAGCCCCAGCATTTT. It encodes CASSLEGQPQHF.

This clone was counted between two and nine times. V and J are TRBV5-1 and TRBJ2-6; tentative D call: TRBD2 (7 bases). This CDR3 has 23 amino acids. The germline V gene encodes CDR1 SGHRS and CDR2 YFSETQ. V gave up 0 bases and J gave up 0 bases, with 28 bases separating them. This CDR3 is CASSLVPPYSRGGSLSGANVLTF. Written as DNA, the CDR3 is TGCGCCAGCAGCTTGGTCCCCCCATACAGTAGGGGGGGATCTCTCTCTGGGGCCAACGTCCTGACTTTC.

The chain joins TRBV5-1 to TRBJ1-2, with D possibly matching TRBD1 (6 bases). Per germline, CDR1 SGHRS and CDR2 YFSETQ. V lost 0 bases and J 7 bases, leaving 16 bases between the germline ends. CDR3 length: 15 residues. Here the CDR3 reads CASSLAGQRFGGYTF. The CDR3 bases are TGCGCCAGCAGCTTGGCAGGACAGCGTTTTGGTGGCTACACCTTC. Drawing the rest from reference TRBV5-1 and TRBJ1-2, the complete variable domain is KAGVTQTPRYLIKTRGQQVTLSCSPISGHRSVSWYQQTPGQGLQFLFEYFSETQRNKGNFPGRFSGRQFSNSRSEMNVSTLELGDSALYLCASSLAGQRFGGYTFGSGTRLTVV.

The V and J genes are TRBV28 and TRBJ2-5; 12 nucleotides match TRBD2. The germline V gene encodes CDR1 MDHEN and CDR2 SYDVKM. The CDR3 contains 17 residues. V trimming: 6 bases; J trimming: 4 bases; junction bases outside the gene matches: 12. CDR3 loop: CASSLVLAGGRGETQYF. The CDR3, as DNA: TGTGCCAGCAGCCTCGTCCTAGCGGGGGGGCGTGGAGAGACCCAGTACTTC.

The chain carries TRBV6-5 and TRBJ1-5; no firm D call. V was cut by 2 bases and J by 0 bases, with 8 bases left in between. Germline V lookup: CDR1 MNHEY, CDR2 SVGAGI. The CDR3 contains 15 residues. As DNA, the CDR3 is TGTGCCAGCAGTTACCGGTCAGATAGCAATCAGCCCCAGCATTTT. This sequence encodes CASSYRSDSNQPQHF.

CDR3 amino acids: CASRDRGDQPQHF. Written as DNA, the CDR3 is TGTGCCAGCAGGGACAGGGGAGATCAGCCCCAGCATTTT. This chain connects TRBV6-1 to TRBJ1-5; the match to TRBD1 covers 9 bases. The germline V gene encodes CDR1 MNHNS and CDR2 SASEGT. Trimming removed 6 bases from V and 5 bases from J; junction bases left unmatched: 2. The CDR3 length is 13 residues.

This chain links TRBV11-1 with TRBJ1-2, with TRBD1 matching over 7 bases. With V trimmed by 3 bases and J by 5 bases, 12 bases remained unmatched. The CDR3 runs 16 residues. Germline loops: CDR1 SGHAT, CDR2 FQDESV (reference sequence). CDR3 sequence (DNA): TGTGCCAGCAGCTTGGGCGGGACAGACCCCTCGTATGGCTACACCTTC. Protein sequence: CASSLGGTDPSYGYTF.

The chain combines TRBV5-4 with TRBJ1-2; the D is unclear. Looked up from germline, CDR1 is SGHNT and CDR2 is YYREEE (reference sequence). The length of the CDR3 is 16 residues. The germline V and J ends were trimmed by 4 bases and 7 bases, with 23 bases remaining between them. The CDR3 reads CASSQDHLWAAGGYTF. The CDR3 DNA sequence: TGTGCCAGCAGCCAGGACCATTTATGGGCGGCTGGTGGCTACACCTTC.

This chain joins TRBV7-9 and TRBJ2-1; D might be TRBD1 (6 bases). V lost 1 base and J 6 bases, leaving 10 bases between the germline ends. This CDR3 has 14 residues. The germline V gene has CDR1 SEHNR and CDR2 FQNEAQ (reference sequence). CDR3 amino acids: CASSLEGGTNEQFF. The CDR3 nucleotides are TGTGCCAGCAGCTTAGAAGGGGGTACCAATGAGCAGTTCTTC. Supplemented by reference TRBV7-9 and TRBJ2-1, the full variable domain reads DTGVSQNPRHKITKRGQNVTFRCDPISEHNRLYWYRQTLGQGPEFLTYFQNEAQLEKSRLLSDRFSAERPKGSFSTLEIQRTEQGDSAMYLCASSLEGGTNEQFFGPGTRLTVL.

V usage is TRBV7-9 and J usage is TRBJ1-2, with a possible D match to TRBD1 (5 bases). Trimming pared 1 base from V and 5 bases from J, leaving 11 bases between. The CDR3 runs 14 residues. CDR1 is SEHNR and CDR2 is FQNEAQ in the germline V gene (reference sequence). The CDR3 here is CASSLVQGGYGYTF. The CDR3, as DNA: TGTGCCAGCAGCTTAGTTCAGGGAGGGTATGGCTACACCTTC.

The rearrangement uses TRBV6-1 and TRBJ1-6; unclear D gene. CDR1 and CDR2 (germline): MNHNS, SASEGT. The length of the CDR3 is 15 residues. Trimming removed 6 bases at V and 8 bases at J, with 17 bases between. The CDR3 region is CASRVNRGFDSPLHF. CDR3 nucleotide sequence: TGTGCCAGCAGAGTGAATCGGGGATTTGATTCACCCCTCCACTTT.